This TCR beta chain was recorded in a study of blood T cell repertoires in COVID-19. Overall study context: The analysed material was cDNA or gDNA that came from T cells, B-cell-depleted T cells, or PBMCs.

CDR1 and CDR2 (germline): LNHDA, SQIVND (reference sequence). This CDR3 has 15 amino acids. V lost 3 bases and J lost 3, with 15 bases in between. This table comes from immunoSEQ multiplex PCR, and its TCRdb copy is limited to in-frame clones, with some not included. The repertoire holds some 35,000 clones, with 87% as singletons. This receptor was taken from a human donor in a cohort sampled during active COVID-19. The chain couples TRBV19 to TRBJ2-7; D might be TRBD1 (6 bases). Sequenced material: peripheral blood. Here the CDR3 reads CASSIVDRPLYEQYF. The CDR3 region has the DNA TGTGCCAGTAGTATTGTAGACAGGCCCCTCTACGAGCAGTACTTC.